This T cell receptor beta chain was obtained from a study of cytomegalovirus exposure and HLA in healthy donors. PCR amplification relied on 60 Vbeta primers (plus 13 Jbeta primers). Produced via immunoSEQ multiplex PCR; TCRdb's table is partial and in-frame only. The table lists approximately 56,000 clones, less than 75% of them singletons. In the case of this clone: The antigen remains unidentified.

General study results and limits: In a later analysis, TCR beta V- and J-gene trimming was associated with a missense DCLRE1C variant.

The CDR3 totals 15 residues. Germline CDR1 reads SNHLY; CDR2 reads FYNNEI. V lost 6 bases and J lost 8; bases outside the gene matches: 10. This chain connects TRBV2 to TRBJ1-4, with TRBD1 identical over 9 bases. The sequenced sample was PBMCs. The sequence was obtained from a woman aged 50 to 65 in good health and CMV-seropositive. For the CDR3, the DNA is TGTGCCAGCAGCGTTACAGGGGGCGCGGAGGAAAAACTGTTTTTT. It encodes CASSVTGGAEEKLFF.